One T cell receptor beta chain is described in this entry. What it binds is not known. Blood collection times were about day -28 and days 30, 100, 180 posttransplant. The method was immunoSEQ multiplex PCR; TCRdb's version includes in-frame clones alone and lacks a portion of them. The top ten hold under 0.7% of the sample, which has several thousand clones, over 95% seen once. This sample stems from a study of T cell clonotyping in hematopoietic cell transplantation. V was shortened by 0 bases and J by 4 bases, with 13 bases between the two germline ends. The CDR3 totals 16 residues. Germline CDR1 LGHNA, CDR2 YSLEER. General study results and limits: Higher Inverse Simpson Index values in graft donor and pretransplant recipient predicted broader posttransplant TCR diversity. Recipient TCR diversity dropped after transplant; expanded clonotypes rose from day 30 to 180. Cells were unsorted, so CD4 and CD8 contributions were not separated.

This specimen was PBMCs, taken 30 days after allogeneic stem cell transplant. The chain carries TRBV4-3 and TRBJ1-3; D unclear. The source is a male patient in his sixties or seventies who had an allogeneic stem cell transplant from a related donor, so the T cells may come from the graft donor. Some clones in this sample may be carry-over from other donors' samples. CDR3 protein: CASSQDIGSYGNTIYF. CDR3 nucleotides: TGCGCCAGCAGCCAAGATATTGGCTCATACGGAAACACCATATATTTT.